A single sample is the source of the 25 T cell receptor beta chains below, sequenced in a study of T cell responses to AZD1222 COVID-19 vaccine. Data came from immunoSEQ multiplex PCR; TCRdb stores just in-frame clones and leaves some out. The table lists 100,000 to 150,000 clones, over 85% of them singletons. Sequencing was performed on peripheral blood, taken on day 0 of AZD1222 vaccination. The receptors were gathered from an adult in good health.

The chain uses TRBV3-1 (or the pseudogene TRBV3-2) and TRBJ1-5; D unresolved. CDR3 length: 15 amino acids. The V and J ends lost 4 bases and 4 bases respectively, with 14 bases between them. The germline CDR1 and CDR2 sequences are LGHDT and YNNKEL (reference sequence). This chain's CDR3 is CASSPNRTPNQPQHF. Here the CDR3 DNA reads TGTGCCAGCAGCCCTAATCGGACGCCTAATCAGCCCCAGCATTTT.

The rearrangement uses TRBV19 and TRBJ2-2, with D perhaps matching TRBD2 (6 bases). This CDR3 region has 17 residues. The V gene lost 6 bases and the J gene lost 1 base, with 18 bases spanning the gap. In germline, CDR1 is LNHDA, CDR2 SQIVND (reference sequence). The CDR3 region is CASSLLAMRGNTGELFF. CDR3 coding DNA: TGTGCCAGTAGCTTATTAGCGATGCGGGGGAACACCGGGGAGCTGTTTTTT.

This chain connects TRBV5-1 to TRBJ2-6; no firm D call. The CDR3 has 14 amino acids. Between the trimmed V and J ends, which lost 4 bases and 2 bases, there was a span of 7 bases. The germline V gene has CDR1 SGHRS and CDR2 YFSETQ. Written as DNA, the CDR3 is TGCGCCAGCAGCGCCAAGACTGGGGCCAACGTCCTGACTTTC. This gives the protein CASSAKTGANVLTF.

The gene calls are TRBV2 and TRBJ2-7, with D hard to call. With 2 bases removed from V and 4 bases from J, the gap between germline ends came to 6 bases. Germline lookup yields CDR1 SNHLY and CDR2 FYNNEI. The CDR3 totals 12 residues. CDR3 residues: CASSETGYEQYF. The DNA for the CDR3 is TGTGCCAGCAGTGAAACGGGTTACGAGCAGTACTTC.

The sample holds one count of this clone. The V and J genes are TRBV3-1 (or the pseudogene TRBV3-2) and TRBJ1-3; D unresolved. CDR1 and CDR2 (germline): LGHDT, YNNKEL (reference sequence). CDR3 length equals 13 residues. Trimming cost V 1 base and J 11 bases, with 12 bases left between them. This chain's CDR3 is CASSQALGGPIYF. DNA for the CDR3: TGTGCCAGCAGCCAAGCTTTGGGAGGACCCATATATTTT.

This CDR3 is CASSRRGGSDYGYTF. DNA of the CDR3: TGTGCCAGCAGCCGGAGGGGGGGAAGCGACTATGGCTACACCTTC. The chain is built from TRBV5-4 and TRBJ1-2; a possible D gene is TRBD1 (6 bases). The germline V gene encodes CDR1 SGHNT and CDR2 YYREEE (reference sequence). The CDR3 extends over 15 amino acids. Trimming pared 4 bases from V and 3 bases from J, leaving 16 bases between. Full variable domain (remainder filled in from reference TRBV5-4 and TRBJ1-2): ETGVTQSPTHLIKTRGQQVTLRCSSQSGHNTVSWYQQALGQGPQFIFQYYREEENGRGNFPPRFSGLQFPNYSSELNVNALELDDSALYLCASSRRGGSDYGYTFGSGTRLTVV.

This chain uses TRBV4-2 with TRBJ2-7, with 7 bases fitting TRBD1. With V trimmed by 0 bases and J by 5 bases, 10 bases remained unmatched. Germline V gives CDR1 LGHNA, CDR2 YNFKEQ. This CDR3 region has 16 residues. In nucleotides, the CDR3 is TGTGCCAGCAGCCAAGATTTCAGGGGGTTTTCTAACGAGCAGTACTTC. It yields the protein CASSQDFRGFSNEQYF.

Here the CDR3 reads CASSQTGPYGYTF. Written as DNA, the CDR3 is TGTGCCAGCAGCCAGACAGGGCCGTATGGCTACACCTTC. This chain connects TRBV12-3 or TRBV12-4 to TRBJ1-2; TRBD1 agrees at 7 bases. V was clipped by 6 bases and J by 5 bases; unmatched bases: 6. The CDR3 consists of 13 residues.

This clone was seen once. The chain has TRBV7-8 and TRBJ1-5; TRBD1 might be the D (6 bases). Trimming stripped 4 bases from V and 1 base from J, with 11 bases between. This CDR3 region has 15 residues. CDR1 is SGHVS and CDR2 is FQNEAQ in the germline V gene. CDR3 nucleotide sequence: TGTGCCAGCAGCTCCCGAGGGGGGAGCAATCAGCCCCAGCATTTT. Encoded protein: CASSSRGGSNQPQHF. Drawing the rest from reference TRBV7-8 and TRBJ1-5, the complete variable domain is GAGVSQSPRYKVAKRGQDVALRCDPISGHVSLFWYQQALGQGPEFLTYFQNEAQLDKSGLPSDRFFAERPEGSVSTLKIQRTQQEDSAVYLCASSSRGGSNQPQHFGDGTRLSIL.

The J gene is TRBJ2-7, the V gene TRBV6-2 or TRBV6-3; maybe TRBD2 (7 bases). The germline V gene encodes CDR1 MNHEY and CDR2 SVGEGT. This CDR3 comprises 16 residues. V lost 2 bases and J 1 base, leaving 15 bases between the germline ends. The CDR3 loop reads CASSYGGAGWSYEQYF. CDR3 in DNA: TGTGCCAGCAGTTACGGGGGGGCAGGTTGGTCCTACGAGCAGTACTTC.

The chain employs TRBV6-5 and TRBJ2-7; 9 nucleotides agree with TRBD2. The CDR3 runs 15 residues. After removal of 6 bases from V and 1 base from J, the junction contained 7 bases not matched to a gene. CDR1 and CDR2 from the germline V gene are MNHEY and SVGAGI. This chain's CDR3 is CASRPGTSRSYEQYF. DNA for the CDR3: TGTGCCAGCAGACCTGGGACTAGCCGTTCCTACGAGCAGTACTTC.

This chain links TRBV27 with TRBJ1-5; TRBD1 agrees at 7 bases. The CDR3 has 16 amino acids. Germline V CDR1 and CDR2: MNHEY, SMNVEV (reference sequence). V was clipped by 5 bases and J by 0 bases; unmatched bases: 7. The CDR3 is CASSLSRGSSNQPQHF. The CDR3 DNA is TGTGCCAGCAGTCTAAGCAGGGGGTCTAGCAATCAGCCCCAGCATTTT.

This chain uses TRBV24-1 with TRBJ2-7; the match to TRBD2 covers 8 bases. CDR1 and CDR2 (germline): KGHDR, SFDVKD. V trimming: 1 base; J trimming: 3 bases; junction bases outside the gene matches: 1. This CDR3 comprises 14 residues. This CDR3 reads CATSDLAGVYEQYF. The CDR3 DNA is TGTGCCACCAGTGATTTAGCGGGAGTCTACGAGCAGTACTTC.

The chain employs TRBV7-2 and TRBJ2-1, with TRBD2 matching 11 bases. CDR3 length: 16 residues. Germline V gene lookup returns CDR1 SGHTA and CDR2 FQGNSA. V lost 5 bases and J lost 6; bases outside the gene matches: 9. Written as DNA, the CDR3 is TGTGCCAGCAGCCTGGGGTGGCTAGCGGGAGGCAATGAGCAGTTCTTC. It codes for CASSLGWLAGGNEQFF.

This clone was observed once. The rearrangement joins TRBV6-5 to TRBJ2-5; 7 bases fit TRBD2. J gave up 3 bases and V 6 bases, and 7 bases lay outside the gene matches. Per the germline V gene, CDR1 is MNHEY and CDR2 is SVGAGI. The CDR3 covers 14 residues. This chain's CDR3 is CASRSGGSEETQYF. The CDR3 region has the DNA TGTGCCAGCAGATCGGGGGGTAGTGAAGAGACCCAGTACTTC.

The V gene is TRBV6-1, the J gene TRBJ2-7, with D uncertain. CDR3 size: 12 residues. V lost 2 bases, J lost 3 bases, and 5 bases lay in between. Germline V lookup: CDR1 MNHNS, CDR2 SASEGT. The DNA for the CDR3 is TGTGCCAGCAGTGAACAGATCTACGAGCAGTACTTC. The encoded protein is CASSEQIYEQYF.

This sequence joins TRBV7-8 and TRBJ1-5; TRBD1 is a possible D gene (5 bases). The germline V gene has CDR1 SGHVS and CDR2 FQNEAQ. This CDR3 region has 17 residues. V was shortened by 1 base and J by 0 bases, with 13 bases between the two germline ends. In DNA, the CDR3 is TGTGCCAGCAGCTTAGGAGGGGCTGACTATAGCAATCAGCCCCAGCATTTT. Translating it yields CASSLGGADYSNQPQHF.

The chain joins TRBV27 to TRBJ2-4; D might be TRBD1 (5 bases). Trimming cost V 3 bases and J 9 bases, with 15 bases left between them. The germline gives CDR1 MNHEY, CDR2 SMNVEV (reference sequence). The CDR3 sequence is 14 residues long. The CDR3 sequence is CASSLIERGSIQYF. The CDR3, as DNA: TGTGCCAGCAGTTTGATCGAAAGGGGATCCATTCAGTACTTC.

J is TRBJ1-1 and V is TRBV7-2, with D hard to call. The CDR3 is made up of 15 amino acids. V was cut by 0 bases and J by 2 bases, with 10 bases left in between. Per the germline V gene, CDR1 is SGHTA and CDR2 is FQGNSA. Written as DNA, the CDR3 is TGTGCCAGCAGCTTAGCGCTCGGCGGAAACACTGAAGCTTTCTTT. Protein sequence: CASSLALGGNTEAFF.

The rearrangement uses TRBV7-8 and TRBJ1-4, with D possibly being TRBD1 (6 bases). The CDR3 is 17 amino acids. CDR1 is SGHVS, CDR2 FQNEAQ, per germline. Trimming shortened V by 5 bases and J by 0 bases, and 16 bases separated the two germline ends. CDR3: CASSPGARRATNEKLFF. For the CDR3, the DNA is TGTGCCAGCAGCCCAGGGGCCAGGCGGGCAACTAATGAAAAACTGTTTTTT.

With regard to this clone: The DNA is omitted, as the CDR3 cannot be located on it reliably, and the CDR3 follows TCRdb's listing. This chain links TRBV7-9 with TRBJ2-5; TRBD2 was called by the table and not checked on the DNA. The germline V gene encodes CDR1 SEHNR and CDR2 FQNEAQ (reference sequence). The CDR3 spans 10 residues, counting both ends. The CDR3: CASVSETQYF.

The chain links TRBV4-3 to TRBJ1-2; D unclear. Trimming took 4 bases from V and 8 from J, leaving 20 bases between them. Germline V gene data show CDR1 as LGHNA and CDR2 as YSLEER. CDR3 size: 15 residues. The CDR3 here is CASSPSRGLAGGYTF. Written as DNA, the CDR3 is TGCGCCAGCAGCCCCAGCAGAGGACTCGCGGGGGGCTACACCTTC.

The chain joins TRBV6-5 to TRBJ2-7; D might be TRBD1 (5 bases). This CDR3 has 12 residues. The germline V gene has CDR1 MNHEY and CDR2 SVGAGI. V lost 7 bases and J 3 bases, leaving 10 bases between the germline ends. CDR3 sequence (DNA): TGTGCCAGCACAACAGGAGACTACGAGCAGTACTTC. It encodes CASTTGDYEQYF.

The rearrangement uses TRBV11-2 and TRBJ2-7; TRBD1 or TRBD2 may be the D gene (5 bases each). The germline V gene encodes CDR1 SGHAT and CDR2 FQNNGV. This CDR3 has 15 amino acids. With 4 bases removed from V and 3 bases from J, the gap between germline ends came to 16 bases. DNA of the CDR3: TGTGCCAGCAGCTGGGGACCTACGGGAAACTACGAGCAGTACTTC. Protein: CASSWGPTGNYEQYF.

The CDR3 DNA reads as TGTGCCAGCAGGACCGGGGTGACTGAGCAGTTCTTC. Protein product: CASRTGVTEQFF. V gene TRBV28 combines with J gene TRBJ2-1, with D possibly being TRBD2 (5 bases). The V and J ends lost 6 bases and 9 bases respectively, with 12 bases between them. CDR1 is MDHEN, CDR2 SYDVKM, per germline. This CDR3 has 12 residues. Drawing the rest from reference TRBV28 and TRBJ2-1, the complete variable domain is DVKVTQSSRYLVKRTGEKVFLECVQDMDHENMFWYRQDPGLGLRLIYFSYDVKMKEKGDIPEGYSVSREKKERFSLILESASTNQTSMYLCASRTGVTEQFFGPGTRLTVL.